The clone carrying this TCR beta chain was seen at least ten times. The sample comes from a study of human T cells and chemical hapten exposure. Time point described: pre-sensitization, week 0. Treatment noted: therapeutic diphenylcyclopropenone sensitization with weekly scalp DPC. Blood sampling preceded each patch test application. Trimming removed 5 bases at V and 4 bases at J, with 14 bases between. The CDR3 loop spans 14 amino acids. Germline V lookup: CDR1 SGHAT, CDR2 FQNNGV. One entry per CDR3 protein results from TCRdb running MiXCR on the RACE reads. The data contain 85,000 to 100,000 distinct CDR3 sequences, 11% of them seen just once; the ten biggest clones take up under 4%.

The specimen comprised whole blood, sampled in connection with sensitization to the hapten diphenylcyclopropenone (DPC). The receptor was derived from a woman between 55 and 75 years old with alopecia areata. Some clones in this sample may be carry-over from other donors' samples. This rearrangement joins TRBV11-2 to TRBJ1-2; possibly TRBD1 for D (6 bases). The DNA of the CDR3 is TGTGCCAGCAGCCTGCGGACAGAGACCTATGGCTACACCTTC. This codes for CASSLRTETYGYTF.